The 28 T cell receptor beta chains below come from one sample, sequenced in a study of cytomegalovirus exposure and HLA in healthy donors. Vbeta (60) and Jbeta (13) primers were used in the PCR. Measured with immunoSEQ multiplex PCR; TCRdb has only the in-frame clones, and not every one. Of 150,000 to 200,000 clones listed, 80% to 90% are singletons. Sequencing used PBMCs. These receptors all stem from a man between 45 and 60 years old in good health and CMV-seropositive.

The chain carries TRBV18 and TRBJ1-1; 7 positions match TRBD1. This CDR3 spans 16 amino acids. Germline assignment: CDR1 KGHSH and CDR2 LQKENI. V was pared by 2 bases and J by 1 base, with 7 bases of the junction left unmatched. The chain's CDR3 is CASSPSTGVGNTEAFF. CDR3 coding DNA: TGTGCCAGCTCACCATCAACAGGGGTAGGGAACACTGAAGCTTTCTTT.

This chain connects TRBV7-2 to TRBJ2-2, with 7 nucleotides matching TRBD2. This CDR3 has 15 amino acids. CDR1 is SGHTA, CDR2 FQGNSA, per germline. J was trimmed by 3 bases and V by 6 bases; bases with no gene match: 7. CDR3 loop: CASSREGLDTGELFF. The CDR3 DNA reads as TGTGCCAGCAGTAGGGAGGGCCTTGACACCGGGGAGCTGTTTTTT.

DNA of the CDR3: TGCGCCAGCAGTGACGTCAGGGGCAATTCACCCCTCCACTTT. Its protein is CASSDVRGNSPLHF. The V gene is TRBV10-2, the J gene TRBJ1-6, with TRBD1 as a possible D gene (6 bases). Trimming pared 3 bases from V and 7 bases from J, leaving 10 bases between. The CDR3 extends over 14 amino acids. Germline assignment: CDR1 WSHSY and CDR2 SAAADI.

The rearrangement joins TRBV10-2 to TRBJ2-2, with 7 bases aligning to TRBD2. From germline, CDR1 is WSHSY and CDR2 SAAADI. Trimming removed 4 bases from V and 4 bases from J; junction bases left unmatched: 6. This CDR3 region has 15 residues. The CDR3 loop reads CASSGPGTTTGELFF. CDR3 in DNA: TGCGCCAGCAGTGGCCCCGGGACTACCACCGGGGAGCTGTTTTTT.

The V and J genes are TRBV4-1 and TRBJ1-1, with no clear D. The V gene lost 0 bases and the J gene lost 6 bases, with 5 bases spanning the gap. The germline V gene encodes CDR1 MGHRA and CDR2 YSYEKL. The length of the CDR3 is 12 residues. CDR3 in amino acids: CASSQDYAEAFF. The CDR3 nucleotides are TGCGCCAGCAGCCAAGATTATGCTGAAGCTTTCTTT.

This clone was seen only once. This chain joins TRBV27 and TRBJ1-2, with no clear D. Trimming removed 8 bases from V and 1 base from J, with 23 bases in between. Germline V gene sequence: CDR1 MNHEY, CDR2 SMNVEV (reference sequence). This CDR3 is 17 amino acids long. The CDR3 loop is CASAARGRSHSNYGYTF. The CDR3 DNA is TGTGCCAGCGCGGCGCGAGGGAGGTCGCACAGTAACTATGGCTACACCTTC.

The chain employs TRBV9 and TRBJ2-2; D gene unclear. The germline V gene has CDR1 SGDLS and CDR2 YYNGEE. Trimming took off 4 bases at V and 3 bases at J, with 4 bases between the two ends. The CDR3 sequence is 12 residues long. DNA of the CDR3: TGTGCCAGCAGCTCCTACACCGGGGAGCTGTTTTTT. Amino acids: CASSSYTGELFF.

The sample holds a few counts of this clone. The chain combines TRBV7-9 with TRBJ1-1; perhaps TRBD1 as D (5 bases). Germline-derived CDR1 and CDR2 are SEHNR and FQNEAQ (reference sequence). This CDR3 is built from 14 residues. Trimming stripped 5 bases from V and 3 bases from J, with 13 bases between. Here the CDR3 reads CASSPGGSDTEAFF. DNA of the CDR3: TGTGCCAGCAGCCCGGGGGGGTCGGACACTGAAGCTTTCTTT.

This chain links TRBV5-1 with TRBJ2-2; TRBD2 matches at 15 bases. CDR1 and CDR2 from the germline V gene are SGHRS and YFSETQ. V lost 0 bases, J lost 4 bases, and 7 bases stayed unmatched. The CDR3 has 19 residues. CDR3 in DNA: TGCGCCAGCAGCTTGGACGGACTAGCGGGGGGGCGGGGCACCGGGGAGCTGTTTTTT. It encodes CASSLDGLAGGRGTGELFF.

The chain carries TRBV7-2 and TRBJ1-6; D may be TRBD1 (5 bases). The CDR3 extends over 14 amino acids. V lost 2 bases, J lost 9 bases, and 11 bases lay in between. The germline V gene has CDR1 SGHTA and CDR2 FQGNSA. CDR3 loop: CASSLQGHSSPLHF. DNA for the CDR3: TGTGCCAGCAGCTTACAGGGCCACTCTTCACCCCTCCACTTT.

This clone was seen a handful of times. CDR3 DNA: TGCGCCAGCAGACGAACGGGAGACGAGCAGTACTTC. As protein: CASRRTGDEQYF. This chain joins TRBV5-1 and TRBJ2-7, with D tentatively TRBD2 (6 bases). The CDR3 sequence is 12 residues long. The germline gives CDR1 SGHRS, CDR2 YFSETQ. V was clipped by 5 bases and J by 5 bases, with 11 bases between them.

The rearrangement links TRBV4-1 to TRBJ2-7, with D perhaps matching TRBD2 (7 bases). The CDR3 loop spans 15 amino acids. V dropped 4 bases and J dropped 3 bases, with 16 bases sitting between them. The V gene's germline CDR1 is MGHRA and CDR2 YSYEKL. DNA for the CDR3: TGCGCCAGCAGCCTTATGAGGGGGGGTAACTACGAGCAGTACTTC. This gives the protein CASSLMRGGNYEQYF.

This rearrangement joins TRBV27 to TRBJ2-1, with a possible D match to TRBD1 (5 bases). With 6 bases removed from V and 4 bases from J, the gap between germline ends came to 16 bases. The CDR3 has 15 residues. Germline V gives CDR1 MNHEY, CDR2 SMNVEV (reference sequence). Here the CDR3 DNA reads TGTGCCAGCAGCGCAGGGTCCGTCAATTACAATGAGCAGTTCTTC. Translation: CASSAGSVNYNEQFF.

This clone turned up a few times. The chain couples TRBV19 to TRBJ1-1; 7 bases are shared with TRBD1. Germline lookup yields CDR1 LNHDA and CDR2 SQIVND (reference sequence). V was clipped by 4 bases and J by 0 bases; unmatched bases: 14. CDR3 size: 18 residues. CDR3 sequence reads: CASSTGDRAVWMNTEAFF. Written as DNA, the CDR3 is TGTGCCAGTAGTACTGGGGACAGAGCAGTCTGGATGAACACTGAAGCTTTCTTT. The full variable domain, with the rest looked up from reference TRBV19 and TRBJ1-1, is DGGITQSPKYLFRKEGQNVTLSCEQNLNHDAMYWYRQDPGQGLRLIYYSQIVNDFQKGDIAEGYSVSREKKESFPLTVTSAQKNPTAFYLCASSTGDRAVWMNTEAFFGQGTRLTVV.

The count of this clone is one. The rearrangement uses TRBV7-9 and TRBJ1-2, with TRBD1 identical over 9 bases. The V gene end was trimmed by 7 bases and the J gene end by 4 bases; junction bases not matched to a gene: 7. The CDR3 covers 14 residues. In germline, CDR1 is SEHNR, CDR2 FQNEAQ (reference sequence). CDR3 sequence: CASKPGQGPYGYTF. In nucleotides, the CDR3 is TGTGCCAGCAAACCGGGACAGGGTCCCTATGGCTACACCTTC.

The CDR3 bases are TGTGCCAGCAGCTCGATCAGGGGTACCGGGGAGCTGTTTTTT. The encoded protein is CASSSIRGTGELFF. The chain employs TRBV11-2 and TRBJ2-2, with D maybe TRBD1 (6 bases). CDR3 size: 14 residues. The V end lost 4 bases, the J end lost 5 bases, and 11 bases lay between the germline ends. Germline CDR1 reads SGHAT; CDR2 reads FQNNGV.

The rearrangement joins TRBV12-5 to TRBJ1-5; TRBD1 might be the D (5 bases). Germline CDR1 is LGHNT and CDR2 is FRNRAP. The CDR3 has 14 residues. The V end was cut by 2 bases, the J end by 2 bases, with 7 bases between. This chain's CDR3 is CASGLQTGNQPQHF. CDR3 in DNA: TGTGCTAGTGGTTTGCAGACAGGCAATCAGCCCCAGCATTTT.

The chain joins TRBV9 to TRBJ1-2; D remains unclear. CDR1 SGDLS and CDR2 YYNGEE come from the germline V gene. Trimming removed 4 bases from V and 2 bases from J, with 15 bases in between. The CDR3 is 15 residues long. Here the CDR3 DNA reads TGTGCCAGCAGCCGCGTCGGAGGGTTGAACTATGGCTACACCTTC. The encoded protein is CASSRVGGLNYGYTF.

The CDR3 region is CASGGTSGYNEQFF. In DNA, the CDR3 is TGTGCCAGCGGAGGGACTAGCGGGTACAATGAGCAGTTCTTC. The chain combines TRBV9 with TRBJ2-1, with 12 bases fitting TRBD2. Germline V gene data show CDR1 as SGDLS and CDR2 as YYNGEE. This CDR3 comprises 14 residues. V shed 7 bases, J shed 4 bases, and the junction held 3 bases outside the gene matches.

V gene TRBV6-5 combines with J gene TRBJ1-4, with D possibly matching TRBD1 (6 bases). The CDR3 runs to 15 residues. Germline CDR1 is MNHEY and CDR2 is SVGAGI. The V and J ends lost 0 bases and 2 bases respectively, with 7 bases between them. The CDR3: CASSYSGQTNEKLFF. Written as DNA, the CDR3 is TGTGCCAGCAGTTACTCAGGACAGACTAATGAAAAACTGTTTTTT.

The gene calls are TRBV10-2 and TRBJ2-1; D remains unclear. The CDR3 runs to 13 residues. The V end was cut by 8 bases, the J end by 7 bases, with 15 bases between. Germline CDR1 WSHSY, CDR2 SAAADI. The CDR3 DNA is TGCGCCAGCCGCAGTGGCAGTTCAAATGAGCAGTTCTTC. This encodes CASRSGSSNEQFF.

With regard to this clone: Other DNA variants within this sample encode the same CDR3. The genes are TRBV5-1 and TRBJ1-2; D possibly corresponds to TRBD1 (6 bases). From germline, CDR1 is SGHRS and CDR2 YFSETQ. V gave up 4 bases and J gave up 7 bases, with 23 bases separating them. The CDR3 has 16 amino acids. CDR3 in amino acids: CASSIRAGHSRRGYTF. As DNA, the CDR3 is TGCGCCAGCAGCATTAGAGCGGGACACTCCCGACGTGGCTACACCTTC.

The rearrangement joins TRBV5-6 to TRBJ1-1; a possible D gene is TRBD1 (5 bases). The CDR3 is 15 residues long. V gave up 0 bases and J gave up 1 base, with 10 bases separating them. Per germline, CDR1 SGHDT and CDR2 YYEEEE. For the CDR3, the DNA is TGTGCCAGCAGCTTGGGACGGGGGAAGAACACTGAAGCTTTCTTT. Translating gives CASSLGRGKNTEAFF.

The chain is built from TRBV2 and TRBJ1-1, with TRBD1 matching 7 bases. V shed 6 bases and J 4 bases; nucleotides not matched to a gene: 5. Germline CDR1 SNHLY, CDR2 FYNNEI. CDR3 size: 13 residues. The CDR3 bases are TGTGCCAGCAGCGTCTCAGGGGGCACTGAAGCTTTCTTT. This sequence encodes CASSVSGGTEAFF.

CDR3 in amino acids: CASSAGGRGPSGEQYF. DNA for the CDR3: TGTGCCAGCAGCGCCGGGGGGCGGGGCCCCAGCGGGGAGCAGTACTTC. The V gene is TRBV9, the J gene TRBJ2-7, with D maybe TRBD2 (7 bases). Germline V gene data show CDR1 as SGDLS and CDR2 as YYNGEE. The CDR3 consists of 16 residues. Trimming took off 3 bases at V and 7 bases at J, with 23 bases between the two ends. The complete variable domain, with remaining parts taken from reference TRBV9 and TRBJ2-7, reads DSGVTQTPKHLITATGQRVTLRCSPRSGDLSVYWYQQSLDQGLQFLIQYYNGEERAKGNILERFSAQQFPDLHSELNLSSLELGDSALYFCASSAGGRGPSGEQYFGPGTRLTVT.

CDR3 DNA: TGTGCCAGCAGCTACACCGGGGGGGTTGCCGAAAAACTGTTTTTT. Translated, it gives CASSYTGGVAEKLFF. The chain carries TRBV6-6 and TRBJ1-4, with a tentative D call TRBD1 (5 bases). The CDR3 contains 15 residues. Trimming stripped 6 bases from V and 8 bases from J, with 19 bases between. Germline lookup yields CDR1 MNHNY and CDR2 SVGAGI (reference sequence).

The chain has TRBV5-1 and TRBJ2-1, with TRBD2 matching 10 bases. Germline lookup yields CDR1 SGHRS and CDR2 YFSETQ. The CDR3 has 19 amino acids. V trimming: 0 bases; J trimming: 6 bases; junction bases outside the gene matches: 15. As DNA, the CDR3 is TGCGCCAGCAGCTTGGTGGCGACCCTAGCGGGAGTCATCAGCAATGAGCAGTTCTTC. Protein sequence: CASSLVATLAGVISNEQFF.

The V call is TRBV6-6, the J call TRBJ1-1, with unresolved D. Deletions cut 4 bases from V and 3 bases from J, with 9 bases between. The CDR3 runs 13 residues. From germline, CDR1 is MNHNY and CDR2 SVGAGI (reference sequence). In nucleotides, the CDR3 is TGTGCCAGCAGTTCACCACGGTACACTGAAGCTTTCTTT. Translated: CASSSPRYTEAFF.